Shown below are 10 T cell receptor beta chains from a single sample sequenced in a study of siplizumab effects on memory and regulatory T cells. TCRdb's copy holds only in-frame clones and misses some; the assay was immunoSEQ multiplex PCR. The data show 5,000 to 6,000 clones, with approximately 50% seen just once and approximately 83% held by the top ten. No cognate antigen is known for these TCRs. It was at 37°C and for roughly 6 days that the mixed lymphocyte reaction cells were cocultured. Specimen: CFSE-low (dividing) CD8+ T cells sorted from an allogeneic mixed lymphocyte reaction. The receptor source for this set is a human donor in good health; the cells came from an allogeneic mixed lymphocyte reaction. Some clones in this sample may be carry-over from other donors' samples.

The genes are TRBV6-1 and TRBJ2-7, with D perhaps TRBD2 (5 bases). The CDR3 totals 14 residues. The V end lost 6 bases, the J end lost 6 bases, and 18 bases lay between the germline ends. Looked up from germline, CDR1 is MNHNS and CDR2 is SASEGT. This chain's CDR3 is CASRVIGLAGEQYF. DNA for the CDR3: TGTGCCAGCAGAGTAATTGGGCTAGCAGGCGAGCAGTACTTC.

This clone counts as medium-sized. CDR3 bases: TGCGCCAGCAGTGCCGGGACGCAACTCTCCTACGAGCAGTACTTC. Encoded protein: CASSAGTQLSYEQYF. This chain joins TRBV10-1 and TRBJ2-7; D may be TRBD1 or TRBD2 (5 bases each). Germline V gives CDR1 WNHNN, CDR2 SYGVQD (reference sequence). CDR3 size: 15 residues. V lost 4 bases and J 0 bases, leaving 13 bases between the germline ends.

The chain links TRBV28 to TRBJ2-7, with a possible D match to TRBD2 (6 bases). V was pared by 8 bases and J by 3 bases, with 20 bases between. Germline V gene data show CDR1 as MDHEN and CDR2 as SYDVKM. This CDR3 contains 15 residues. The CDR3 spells CASWGSSALFYEQYF. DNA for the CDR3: TGTGCCAGCTGGGGGTCTAGCGCGCTGTTCTACGAGCAGTACTTC.

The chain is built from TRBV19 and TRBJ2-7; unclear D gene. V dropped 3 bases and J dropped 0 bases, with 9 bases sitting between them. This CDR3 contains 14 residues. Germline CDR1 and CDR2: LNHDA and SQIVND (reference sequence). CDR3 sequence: CASSILGVSYEQYF. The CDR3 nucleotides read TGTGCCAGTAGTATTTTGGGTGTCTCCTACGAGCAGTACTTC.

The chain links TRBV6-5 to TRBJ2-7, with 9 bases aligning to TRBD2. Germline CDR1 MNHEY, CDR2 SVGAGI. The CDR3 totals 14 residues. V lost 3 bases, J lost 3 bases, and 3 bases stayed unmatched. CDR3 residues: CASSYGAGGYEQYF. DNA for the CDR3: TGTGCCAGCAGTTATGGAGCGGGAGGCTACGAGCAGTACTTC.

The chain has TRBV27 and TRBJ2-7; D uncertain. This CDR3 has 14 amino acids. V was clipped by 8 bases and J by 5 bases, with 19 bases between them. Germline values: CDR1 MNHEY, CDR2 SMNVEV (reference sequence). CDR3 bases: TGTGCCAGCTTCCCCTCCGACCGAGTCCACGAGCAGTACTTC. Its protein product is CASFPSDRVHEQYF.

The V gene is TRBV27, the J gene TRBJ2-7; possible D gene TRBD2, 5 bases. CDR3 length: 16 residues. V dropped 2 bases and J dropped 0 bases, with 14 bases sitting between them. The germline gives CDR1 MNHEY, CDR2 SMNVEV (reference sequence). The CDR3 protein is CASSLTEGTLSYEQYF. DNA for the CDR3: TGTGCCAGCAGTTTAACCGAGGGCACCCTCTCCTACGAGCAGTACTTC.

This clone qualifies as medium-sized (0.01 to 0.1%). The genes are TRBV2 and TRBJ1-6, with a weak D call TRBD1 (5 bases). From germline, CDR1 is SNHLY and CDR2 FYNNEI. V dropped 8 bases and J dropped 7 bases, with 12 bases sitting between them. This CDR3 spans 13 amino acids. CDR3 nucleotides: TGTGCCAGCTGTCCAGGGAAGAATTCACCCCTCCACTTT. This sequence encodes CASCPGKNSPLHF.

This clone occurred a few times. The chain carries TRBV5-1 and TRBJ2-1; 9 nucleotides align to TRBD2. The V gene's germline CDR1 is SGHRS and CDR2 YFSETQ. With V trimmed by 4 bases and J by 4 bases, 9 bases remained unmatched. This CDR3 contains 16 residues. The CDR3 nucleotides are TGCGCCAGCAGCCCGGAAGGACTAGCGTCTTACAATGAGCAGTTCTTC. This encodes CASSPEGLASYNEQFF.

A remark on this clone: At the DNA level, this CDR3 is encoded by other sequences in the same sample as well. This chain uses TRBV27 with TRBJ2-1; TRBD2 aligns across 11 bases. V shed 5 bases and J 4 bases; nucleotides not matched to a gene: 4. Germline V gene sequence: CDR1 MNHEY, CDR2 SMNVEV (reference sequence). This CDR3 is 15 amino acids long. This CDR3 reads CASSSGTSGYNEQFF. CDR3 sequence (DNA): TGTGCCAGCAGTAGCGGGACTAGCGGTTACAATGAGCAGTTCTTC.